The rows below give T cell receptor beta chains drawn from one sample of a study of OX40 agonist ivuxolimab in advanced cancers. Assay used: immunoSEQ multiplex PCR; TCRdb lists only in-frame clones, some missing. The sample carries 70,000 to 75,000 clones, around 88% recorded once. The sequencing here drew on CD4+ or CD8+ T cells sorted from blood, taken in a trial of the OX40 agonist ivuxolimab. The receptors derive from an adult with an advanced solid tumor such as melanoma, head and neck, liver or kidney cancer. CDR3s include the opening cysteine and the closing phenylalanine or tryptophan. The order of the fields is V gene, J gene, clone size, D gene, CDR3 DNA, CDR3 protein. A D gene is named only where the DNA matches it firmly. Clone size is stated in some rows and not others, as once, few, many or a class when expanded.

V gene: TRBV10-3
J gene: TRBJ2-7
clone size: .
D gene: TRBD1
CDR3 DNA: TGTGCCATCAGCTCCGGGACAGACTACGAGCAGTACTTC
CDR3 protein: CAISSGTDYEQYF

V gene: TRBV27
J gene: TRBJ1-5
clone size: once
D gene: .
CDR3 DNA: TGTGCCAGCGGACCGTGGAGCAATCAGCCCCAGCATTTT
CDR3 protein: CASGPWSNQPQHF

V gene: TRBV10-1
J gene: TRBJ2-7
clone size: few
D gene: TRBD1
CDR3 DNA: TGCGCCAGTTCGGACAGGAAGGACGAGCAGTACTTC
CDR3 protein: CASSDRKDEQYF

V gene: TRBV30
J gene: TRBJ1-2
clone size: .
D gene: .
CDR3 DNA: TGTGCCTGGAGGCCCGTCGGGGGTCTTAACTATGGCTACACCTTC
CDR3 protein: CAWRPVGGLNYGYTF

V gene: TRBV6-6
J gene: TRBJ1-4
clone size: .
D gene: .
CDR3 DNA: TGTGCCAGCAGTAGGGGGTTAACTAATGAAAAACTGTTTTTT
CDR3 protein: CASSRGLTNEKLFF

V gene: TRBV30
J gene: TRBJ2-5
clone size: .
D gene: .
CDR3 DNA: TGTGCCTGGAGTGTAACAGGGCAGACCCAGTACTTC
CDR3 protein: CAWSVTGQTQYF

V gene: TRBV19
J gene: TRBJ1-5
clone size: .
D gene: TRBD1
CDR3 DNA: TGTGCCAGTAGTAAGTTACAGGGGGTGGGCAATCAGCCCCAGCATTTT
CDR3 protein: CASSKLQGVGNQPQHF

V gene: TRBV5-4
J gene: TRBJ1-3
clone size: .
D gene: .
CDR3 DNA: TGTGCCAGCAGCTTGCTTGACTCTGGAAACACCATATATTTT
CDR3 protein: CASSLLDSGNTIYF

V gene: TRBV11-3
J gene: TRBJ2-4
clone size: .
D gene: TRBD1
CDR3 DNA: TGTGCCAGCAGTATACAGGGGGACCTAGCCAAAAACATTCAGTACTTC
CDR3 protein: CASSIQGDLAKNIQYF

V gene: TRBV10-3
J gene: TRBJ1-5
clone size: few
D gene: .
CDR3 DNA: TGTGCCATCAGCCGTCAGGGAAATAGCAATCAGCCCCAGCATTTT
CDR3 protein: CAISRQGNSNQPQHF

V gene: TRBV5-5
J gene: TRBJ2-1
clone size: once
D gene: TRBD2
CDR3 DNA: TGTGCCAGCAGCTTGTTCGGACTAGCCTCCTACAATGAGCAGTTCTTC
CDR3 protein: CASSLFGLASYNEQFF

V gene: TRBV19
J gene: TRBJ2-7
clone size: .
D gene: TRBD2
CDR3 DNA: TGTGCCAGTAGTATCGGAGCGGGAGGCTACGAGCAGTACTTC
CDR3 protein: CASSIGAGGYEQYF

V gene: TRBV20-1
J gene: TRBJ2-3
clone size: .
D gene: .
CDR3 DNA: TGCAGTGCTAGTGACGGGACCACGCAGTATTTT
CDR3 protein: CSASDGTTQYF

V gene: TRBV2
J gene: TRBJ1-5
clone size: .
D gene: TRBD1
CDR3 DNA: TGTGCCAGCAGGGGGACAGGCAAACAGCCCCAGCATTTT
CDR3 protein: CASRGTGKQPQHF

V gene: TRBV28
J gene: TRBJ2-1
clone size: .
D gene: .
CDR3 DNA: TGTGCCAGCAGTTTGGGTCAGAGCTCCTACAATGAGCAGTTCTTC
CDR3 protein: CASSLGQSSYNEQFF

V gene: TRBV28
J gene: TRBJ2-5
clone size: .
D gene: .
CDR3 DNA: TGTGCCAGCAGTTTAAGGGAGACCCAGTACTTC
CDR3 protein: CASSLRETQYF

V gene: TRBV12-5
J gene: TRBJ1-2
clone size: .
D gene: .
CDR3 DNA: TGTGCTAGTGGTTTGGACGGTCGTAACTATGGCTACACCTTC
CDR3 protein: CASGLDGRNYGYTF

V gene: TRBV28
J gene: TRBJ2-7
clone size: .
D gene: TRBD2
CDR3 DNA: TGTGCCAGCAGTCTCCCGGGACTAGCACGCGAGCAGTACTTC
CDR3 protein: CASSLPGLAREQYF